The 9 T cell receptor beta chains below come from one sample, sequenced in a study of blood T cells in healthy people across ages. A second PCR of 7 to 11 cycles used a sample-barcoded 5' primer and a J-beta primer mix. TCRdb recomputed calls from the 5' RACE reads with MiXCR, one row per CDR3 protein. In the table there are some 850,000 distinct CDR3 sequences, 20% to 30% of which are singletons. The sample was also linked to a second study, of T cells of mothers and their children.

Sequencing used blood. The receptor source for this set is a boy between 10 and 17 years old in good health.

This clonotype was counted a few times. The DNA of the CDR3 is TGTGCCAGCAGCAGAGACCTTAGCGGCGAGCAGTACTTC. Translating gives CASSRDLSGEQYF. This sequence joins TRBV9 and TRBJ2-7; TRBD2 might be the D (6 bases). Trimming stripped 4 bases from V and 6 bases from J, with 14 bases between. CDR1 is SGDLS, CDR2 YYNGEE, per germline. The CDR3 is 13 amino acids.

J is TRBJ2-7 and V is TRBV5-1; 7 nucleotides agree with TRBD1. The CDR3 sequence is 15 residues long. The V and J ends lost 4 bases and 7 bases, in that order; junction bases with no gene match: 14. Looked up from germline, CDR1 is SGHRS and CDR2 is YFSETQ. The CDR3 protein is CASSLQGPRVTEQYF. The CDR3 region has the DNA TGCGCCAGCAGCCTACAGGGGCCCCGGGTGACGGAGCAGTACTTC.

This clonotype was seen a few times. The V and J genes are TRBV7-9 and TRBJ1-6, with D tentatively TRBD1 (5 bases). V dropped 5 bases and J dropped 8 bases, with 13 bases sitting between them. CDR3 length equals 14 residues. Germline-derived CDR1 and CDR2 are SEHNR and FQNEAQ (reference sequence). The CDR3 protein is CASSPGTVYSPLHF. DNA for the CDR3: TGTGCCAGCAGCCCAGGGACGGTATATTCACCCCTCCACTTT.

The genes are TRBV20-1 and TRBJ2-7; 7 nucleotides line up with TRBD2. There are 13 residues in the CDR3. Germline trimming cut 5 bases from V and 0 bases from J; bases unmatched to any gene: 4. CDR1 is DFQATT, CDR2 SNEGSKA, per germline (reference sequence). In DNA form, the CDR3 reads TGCAGTGCTTTCCGGGACTACTCCTACGAGCAGTACTTC. Residues: CSAFRDYSYEQYF.

A few counts support this clonotype. V usage is TRBV5-1 and J usage is TRBJ2-1; the match to TRBD2 covers 15 bases. There are 17 residues in the CDR3. Germline V gene data show CDR1 as SGHRS and CDR2 as YFSETQ. The V and J ends lost 6 bases and 4 bases, in that order; junction bases with no gene match: 8. The CDR3 region is CASTPKGTSGGYNEQFF. DNA for the CDR3: TGCGCCAGCACCCCCAAGGGGACTAGCGGGGGGTACAATGAGCAGTTCTTC.

The chain couples TRBV11-2 to TRBJ2-3; D remains unclear. Trimming cost V 4 bases and J 1 base, with 12 bases left between them. The CDR3 sequence is 15 residues long. The germline V gene encodes CDR1 SGHAT and CDR2 FQNNGV. The CDR3 here is CASSWATLGTDTQYF. The CDR3 nucleotides read TGTGCCAGCAGCTGGGCGACCCTAGGCACAGATACGCAGTATTTT.

This chain uses TRBV7-2 with TRBJ2-5; D not certain. The germline V gene encodes CDR1 SGHTA and CDR2 FQGNSA. The CDR3 extends over 14 amino acids. V was clipped by 2 bases and J by 2 bases, with 9 bases between them. CDR3 DNA: TGTGCCAGCAGCTTAAGGGCAGGTCAAGAGACCCAGTACTTC. Translating gives CASSLRAGQETQYF.

There are a few counts of this clonotype. The CDR3 region has the DNA TGCGCCAGCAGCGGGGGGAAACAAGAGACCCAGTACTTC. Translation: CASSGGKQETQYF. The gene calls are TRBV5-1 and TRBJ2-5; TRBD2 might be the D (6 bases). The CDR3 contains 13 residues. Germline V CDR1 and CDR2: SGHRS, YFSETQ. Deletions cut 4 bases from V and 2 bases from J, with 9 bases between. The whole variable domain, remainder taken from reference TRBV5-1 and TRBJ2-5, is KAGVTQTPRYLIKTRGQQVTLSCSPISGHRSVSWYQQTPGQGLQFLFEYFSETQRNKGNFPGRFSGRQFSNSRSEMNVSTLELGDSALYLCASSGGKQETQYFGPGTRLLVL.

This chain joins TRBV18 and TRBJ1-2; D is unresolved. Germline assignment: CDR1 KGHSH and CDR2 LQKENI. V lost 1 base to trimming and J lost 4 bases, with 10 bases between them. The CDR3 is 14 residues long. DNA of the CDR3: TGTGCCAGCTCACCACTCCGGGAAGGCTATGGCTACACCTTC. Translating gives CASSPLREGYGYTF.